What follows are 13 T cell receptor beta chains derived from one specimen sequenced in a study of cytomegalovirus exposure and HLA in healthy donors. The PCR ran on 60 Vbeta and 13 Jbeta primers. Generated by immunoSEQ multiplex PCR, the TCRdb table keeps only in-frame clones and is missing some. The sample includes approximately 68,000 clones. The sample consisted of PBMCs. The receptors derive from a female donor in good health and CMV-seropositive.

The J gene is TRBJ2-7, the V gene TRBV14; D unclear. V was pared by 0 bases and J by 5 bases, with 11 bases between. CDR3 length equals 14 residues. Germline V gives CDR1 SGHDN, CDR2 FVKESK. Here the CDR3 DNA reads TGTGCCAGCAGCCAAGATATAGTCCGTAACGAGCAGTACTTC. Protein sequence: CASSQDIVRNEQYF.

The chain links TRBV19 to TRBJ2-3; D possibly corresponds to TRBD1 (6 bases). Looked up from germline, CDR1 is LNHDA and CDR2 is SQIVND (reference sequence). V shed 1 base and J shed 2 bases, with 10 bases lying between them. This CDR3 comprises 15 residues. CDR3 residues: CASSIATGFTDTQYF. The DNA for the CDR3 is TGTGCCAGTAGTATAGCTACAGGGTTCACAGATACGCAGTATTTT.

This chain uses TRBV4-1 with TRBJ1-2; the match to TRBD1 covers 9 bases. This CDR3 is 16 amino acids long. V shed 4 bases, J shed 8 bases, and the junction held 14 bases outside the gene matches. Germline V CDR1 and CDR2: MGHRA, YSYEKL. The CDR3, as DNA: TGCGCCAGCAGCCCCCGCCCGGGACAGGGCCCCCGAGGCTACACCTTC. Protein sequence: CASSPRPGQGPRGYTF.

V and J are TRBV27 and TRBJ2-7; the match to TRBD2 covers 11 bases. After removal of 3 bases from V and 6 bases from J, the junction contained 7 bases not matched to a gene. There are 15 residues in the CDR3. The germline V gene has CDR1 MNHEY and CDR2 SMNVEV (reference sequence). CDR3 sequence reads: CASSLVSLAGGEQYF. The DNA for the CDR3 is TGTGCCAGCAGTTTGGTTAGCCTAGCGGGAGGCGAGCAGTACTTC.

The chain links TRBV25-1 to TRBJ1-2, with no clear D. CDR3 length: 12 residues. Germline CDR1 reads MGHDK; CDR2 reads SYGVNS. Trimming stripped 6 bases from V and 8 bases from J, with 13 bases between. The chain's CDR3 is CASRDPGEGYTF. The DNA of the CDR3 is TGTGCCAGCAGGGACCCTGGGGAGGGCTACACCTTC.

V usage is TRBV9 and J usage is TRBJ2-7, with 8 bases that match TRBD2. Germline V gene sequence: CDR1 SGDLS, CDR2 YYNGEE. V lost 0 bases, J lost 4 bases, and 3 bases stayed unmatched. The CDR3 runs to 14 residues. CDR3 region: CASSVAGGRYEQYF. The CDR3 coding sequence is TGTGCCAGCAGCGTAGCGGGGGGGCGTTACGAGCAGTACTTC.

The chain carries TRBV7-5 and TRBJ2-7; TRBD2 is taken as the D call from the table, unchecked against the DNA. TRBV7-5 represents a pseudogene. The CDR3 consists of 17 residues. CDR3 protein: CVSTSLEIERVLYEQYF. In DNA, the CDR3 is TGTGTCAGCACAAGCTTAGAGATAGAGCGGGTCCTCTACGAGCAGTACTTC.

This rearrangement joins TRBV29-1 to TRBJ2-7, with 7 positions matching TRBD2. Germline CDR1 SQVTM, CDR2 ANQGSEA. V lost 6 bases, J lost 6 bases, and 5 bases stayed unmatched. The CDR3 consists of 11 residues. The CDR3 here is CSVISGSEQYF. The CDR3 DNA is TGCAGCGTCATTAGCGGGTCCGAGCAGTACTTC.

The chain uses TRBV30 and TRBJ1-2; unclear D gene. The CDR3 is 13 residues long. CDR1 is GTSNPN and CDR2 is SVGIG in the germline V gene (reference sequence). V was shortened by 1 base and J by 3 bases, with 9 bases between the two germline ends. The CDR3 reads CAWSAGMDYGYTF. The CDR3 DNA reads as TGTGCCTGGAGTGCAGGAATGGACTATGGCTACACCTTC.

The chain joins TRBV5-6 to TRBJ2-1; 8 nucleotides line up with TRBD2. The CDR3 runs to 16 residues. The germline V gene has CDR1 SGHDT and CDR2 YYEEEE. V lost 4 bases, J lost 5 bases, and 11 bases stayed unmatched. The CDR3 DNA reads as TGTGCCAGCAGCCAACGGTGGTCAGCGGGGGACAATGAGCAGTTCTTC. It codes for CASSQRWSAGDNEQFF.

V is TRBV5-6 and J is TRBJ1-2, with D unclear. Trimming left V 0 bases short and J 7 bases short, with 10 bases between. Germline V gene data show CDR1 as SGHDT and CDR2 as YYEEEE. The CDR3 covers 13 residues. The DNA for the CDR3 is TGTGCCAGCAGCTTGGCAGGCCCCTCTGGCTACACCTTC. This sequence encodes CASSLAGPSGYTF.

The rearrangement joins TRBV18 to TRBJ2-2; D gene ambiguous. Between the trimmed V and J ends, which lost 5 bases and 2 bases, there was a span of 12 bases. Germline CDR1 reads KGHSH; CDR2 reads LQKENI. This CDR3 has 15 amino acids. The CDR3 DNA reads TGTGCCAGCTCAGGGTACAGCAGTAACACCGGGGAGCTGTTTTTT. Amino acids: CASSGYSSNTGELFF.

This chain connects TRBV27 to TRBJ2-6; 8 bases fit TRBD1. The V segment lost 4 bases and the J segment 0 bases; nucleotides outside the gene matches: 8. Germline CDR1 and CDR2: MNHEY and SMNVEV (reference sequence). The CDR3 is 18 amino acids. The CDR3 coding sequence is TGTGCCAGCAGTTCATGGACAGGGCCGGACTCTGGGGCCAACGTCCTGACTTTC. This sequence encodes CASSSWTGPDSGANVLTF.